This TCR beta chain was found in a study of shared clonotypes between healthy human individuals. Across the study: Every donor yielded three CD4 naive, three CD4 memory, two CD8 naive and one CD8 memory plate.

A remark on this clone: Its antigen is not known.

The study, taken as a whole, reports: Naive subsets typically showed greater estimated richness than memory subsets. Owing to a small donor count, the genetic and exposure-history diversity represented was limited. Despite large depth, sorted-subset datasets appeared incompletely sequenced.

Naive CD8 cells comprised CD45RO-negative, CCR7-positively selected cells, excluding terminally differentiated effector memory CD45RA+ cells. Measured with immunoSEQ multiplex PCR; TCRdb has only the in-frame clones, and not every one. The data show roughly 2,000,000 clones, with about 94% seen just once and roughly 1% held by the top ten. CDR1 is LGHNA and CDR2 is YSLEER in the germline V gene. Between the trimmed V and J ends, which lost 0 bases and 4 bases, there was a span of 13 bases. This CDR3 contains 15 residues. The V gene is TRBV4-3, the J gene TRBJ2-7; D might be TRBD2 (5 bases). The receptor was isolated from a man between 18 and 35 years old in good health. Material for sequencing was naive CD8+ T cells sorted from blood. The CDR3 sequence is CASSQDWTDLYEQYF. The CDR3 DNA sequence: TGCGCCAGCAGCCAAGACTGGACTGACCTTTACGAGCAGTACTTC.